This T cell receptor beta chain stems from a study of shared clonotypes between healthy human individuals. CD45RA+ naive and CD45RA-negative memory subsets were separated from CD4+ cells. The germline V gene has CDR1 SGHRS and CDR2 YFSETQ. V was shortened by 4 bases and J by 8 bases, with 20 bases between the two germline ends. The CDR3 spans 15 residues. Clones were read by immunoSEQ multiplex PCR, and TCRdb kept only the in-frame ones, dropping some. Of 330,000 or so clones in the sample, over 70% were seen once. In regard to this clone: What it binds is unknown.

Broader study findings: Incomplete sequencing of sorted subsets was indicated by rarefaction despite large depth. A limitation of the genetic and exposure-history diversity represented arose from few donors. Clonotype sharing across a few donors was observed for around 5% of naive CD4 clonotypes.

The rearrangement uses TRBV5-1 and TRBJ2-3, with D tentatively TRBD2 (6 bases). This sequence was found in a man between 25 and 39 years old in good health. Sequenced material: memory CD4+ T cells sorted from blood. Regarding subset: CD45RA-negative fraction. CDR3 DNA sequence: TGCGCCAGCAGCCCGGGGGACTTCGCGTCGGGTACGCAGTATTTT. This gives the protein CASSPGDFASGTQYF.